The T cell receptor beta chain described here comes from a study of glioma-infiltrating T cells. TCR alpha and beta CDR3 regions were amplified from RNA using iRepertoire nested multiplex PCR. For one-step reverse transcription and amplification, about 90-450 ng of tissue mRNA or PBMC total RNA was used. TCRdb ran MiXCR on the multiplex PCR reads and lists one entry per CDR3 protein. In the table there are more than 350,000 distinct CDR3 sequences, roughly two fifths of which are singletons. Between the trimmed V and J ends, which lost 5 bases and 5 bases, there was a span of 8 bases. Germline CDR1 and CDR2: SGHVS and FNYEAQ. This CDR3 comprises 12 residues. Overall study findings and caveats: Tissue and blood shared very few CDR3 sequences.

To note about this clonotype: The antigen is not known.

This receptor was identified in a human donor with low-grade glioma or glioblastoma, undergoing nonglioma brain surgery, or in good health (not recorded which). Sequencing was done on a sample of glioma tissue, nonneoplastic brain tissue, or PBMCs (not recorded which). The chain combines TRBV7-6 with TRBJ2-3; D remains ambiguous. CDR3 nucleotide sequence: TGTGCCAGCAGCCCGTTCCGAGATACGCAGTATTTT. It specifies CASSPFRDTQYF.